A single sample gave rise to the 30 T cell receptor beta chains below, sequenced in a study of cytomegalovirus exposure and HLA in healthy donors. Use of 60 Vbeta and 13 Jbeta primers characterized the PCR. The table came from immunoSEQ multiplex PCR; TCRdb's copy has only in-frame clones and leaves some out. The sample holds about 91,000 clones. Input material: PBMCs. These receptors originate from a woman aged 25 to 45 in good health and CMV-seronegative.

The genes are TRBV4-1 and TRBJ2-1; 10 nucleotides agree with TRBD2. Trimming took 3 bases from V and 5 from J; bases not matched to a gene: 7. The CDR3 has 16 residues. CDR1 is MGHRA, CDR2 YSYEKL, per germline. CDR3 region: CASSQPGLAADNEQFF. In DNA form, the CDR3 reads TGCGCCAGCAGCCAGCCCGGACTAGCGGCTGACAATGAGCAGTTCTTC.

The rearrangement links TRBV5-1 to TRBJ1-1; no clear D gene. Germline assignment: CDR1 SGHRS and CDR2 YFSETQ. Trimming took off 1 base at V and 1 base at J, with 8 bases between the two ends. The CDR3 totals 14 residues. CDR3 DNA: TGCGCCAGCAGCTTGAGTCAGGAGAACACTGAAGCTTTCTTT. Its protein product is CASSLSQENTEAFF.

The chain is built from TRBV6-4 and TRBJ1-2, with D tentatively TRBD1 (5 bases). V was shortened by 10 bases and J by 0 bases, with 15 bases between the two germline ends. The CDR3 contains 14 residues. Germline CDR1 reads MRHNA; CDR2 reads SNTAGT. The CDR3 region has the DNA TGTGCCATTTCTTCAGGGAAAGCTAACTATGGCTACACCTTC. Amino acid sequence: CAISSGKANYGYTF.

The chain joins TRBV15 to TRBJ2-1; 7 bases line up with TRBD2. Germline loops: CDR1 LNHNV, CDR2 YYDKDF (reference sequence). The CDR3 totals 18 residues. V dropped 2 bases and J dropped 0; count of bases not matched to a gene: 10. In DNA, the CDR3 is TGTGCCACCAGCAGACCAGGAGAGCGGGACCGCTCCTACAATGAGCAGTTCTTC. Protein product: CATSRPGERDRSYNEQFF.

V gene TRBV29-1 combines with J gene TRBJ2-7; TRBD2 is a possible D gene (6 bases). There are 12 residues in the CDR3. V lost 4 bases and J 2 bases, leaving 9 bases between the germline ends. Germline V gene data show CDR1 as SQVTM and CDR2 as ANQGSEA. The CDR3 DNA reads as TGCAGCGTTGCGTGGGGGGCCTACGAGCAGTACTTC. Its protein product is CSVAWGAYEQYF.

The V call is TRBV5-1, the J call TRBJ2-2, with 10 bases aligning to TRBD1. The CDR3 runs 16 residues. Germline V gene data show CDR1 as SGHRS and CDR2 as YFSETQ. The V segment lost 6 bases and the J segment 2 bases; nucleotides outside the gene matches: 7. CDR3 loop: CASTLGDRGNTGELFF. The CDR3 DNA reads as TGCGCCAGCACTCTGGGGGACAGGGGAAACACCGGGGAGCTGTTTTTT.

The J gene is TRBJ1-1, the V gene TRBV5-1, with 10 bases lining up with TRBD1. J gave up 2 bases and V 4 bases, and 5 bases lay outside the gene matches. CDR3 length: 15 amino acids. Per the germline V gene, CDR1 is SGHRS and CDR2 is YFSETQ. In DNA form, the CDR3 reads TGCGCCAGCAGCAGGGGACAGGGGACAAACACTGAAGCTTTCTTT. It encodes CASSRGQGTNTEAFF.

This chain joins TRBV27 and TRBJ2-7; D perhaps matches TRBD1 (6 bases). Germline V lookup: CDR1 MNHEY, CDR2 SMNVEV (reference sequence). CDR3 length equals 12 residues. V was pared by 8 bases and J by 5 bases, with 13 bases between. CDR3 DNA sequence: TGTGCCAGCCGAACAGGGAGCCACGAGCAGTACTTC. Its translation: CASRTGSHEQYF.

The V call is TRBV18, the J call TRBJ1-1; D is unclear. Germline CDR1 is KGHSH and CDR2 is LQKENI. Trimming took 0 bases from V and 5 from J, leaving 19 bases between them. The CDR3 runs 17 residues. The CDR3, as DNA: TGTGCCAGCTCACCACCCCAGCGGGTGCGGGGTGGGACTGAAGCTTTCTTT. This sequence encodes CASSPPQRVRGGTEAFF.

In the case of this clone: Germline is not matched at one junction end, which may reflect a read error. In the same sample, other DNA sequences code for this CDR3. The chain links TRBV7-7 to TRBJ1-1; the D is unclear. CDR3 size: 13 residues. The germline V gene has CDR1 SSHAT and CDR2 FNYEAQ (reference sequence). The CDR3: CASSLARNTEAFF. CDR3 nucleotide sequence: TGTGCTAGCAGCTTAGCGCGGAACACTGAAGCTTTCTTT.

The chain combines TRBV29-1 with TRBJ2-1; the match to TRBD2 covers 12 bases. This CDR3 is 15 amino acids long. CDR1 and CDR2 (germline): SQVTM, ANQGSEA. Germline trimming cut 5 bases from V and 8 bases from J; bases unmatched to any gene: 10. The CDR3 DNA reads TGCAGCGTTTTACTGACTAGCGGGAGTTCATATGAGCAGTTCTTC. Encoded protein: CSVLLTSGSSYEQFF.

Comment on this clone: The CDR3 does not close with the conserved phenylalanine or tryptophan, likely indicating a read error. This sequence joins TRBV4-1 and TRBJ1-1; D unclear. Trimming took off 4 bases at V and 1 base at J, with 10 bases between the two ends. CDR3 size: 14 residues. The V gene's germline CDR1 is MGHRA and CDR2 YSYEKL. The CDR3 is CASSPSRGNTEAFL. CDR3 sequence (DNA): TGCGCCAGCAGCCCCAGTCGCGGGAACACTGAAGCTTTCCTT.

The rearrangement links TRBV5-1 to TRBJ1-6; D is perhaps TRBD1 (6 bases). This CDR3 is 14 amino acids long. The germline CDR1 and CDR2 sequences are SGHRS and YFSETQ. V dropped 0 bases and J dropped 7 bases, with 8 bases sitting between them. CDR3 nucleotides: TGCGCCAGCAGCTTGGCGCAGGGGAATTCACCCCTCCACTTT. Translated: CASSLAQGNSPLHF. Using reference TRBV5-1 and TRBJ1-6 for the parts outside the CDR3, the full variable domain is KAGVTQTPRYLIKTRGQQVTLSCSPISGHRSVSWYQQTPGQGLQFLFEYFSETQRNKGNFPGRFSGRQFSNSRSEMNVSTLELGDSALYLCASSLAQGNSPLHFGNGTRLTVT.

The V call is TRBV5-1, the J call TRBJ1-1; TRBD1 matches 8 bases. Germline V lookup: CDR1 SGHRS, CDR2 YFSETQ. The CDR3 length is 14 residues. V gave up 3 bases and J gave up 5 bases; unmatched junction bases: 6. The CDR3 DNA reads as TGCGCCAGCAGCTCGCAGGGGGCGCGGACTGAAGCTTTCTTT. Translation: CASSSQGARTEAFF. The entire variable domain, with the rest obtained from reference TRBV5-1 and TRBJ1-1, is as follows: KAGVTQTPRYLIKTRGQQVTLSCSPISGHRSVSWYQQTPGQGLQFLFEYFSETQRNKGNFPGRFSGRQFSNSRSEMNVSTLELGDSALYLCASSSQGARTEAFFGQGTRLTVV.

CDR3 in amino acids: CASSLQGTKTQYF. Here the CDR3 DNA reads TGTGCCAGCAGCTTACAGGGGACGAAGACCCAGTACTTC. The V gene is TRBV5-5, the J gene TRBJ2-5, with TRBD1 identical over 7 bases. Germline V gene sequence: CDR1 SGHKS, CDR2 YYEKEE (reference sequence). With 2 bases clipped from V and 6 bases from J, the junction kept 4 bases outside the gene matches. The CDR3 has 13 residues.

This chain uses TRBV6-1 with TRBJ1-1; a possible D gene is TRBD1 (6 bases). The CDR3 contains 13 residues. Germline CDR1 MNHNS, CDR2 SASEGT. V was shortened by 3 bases and J by 2 bases, with 7 bases between the two germline ends. The CDR3 sequence: CASSDRGNTEAFF. DNA of the CDR3: TGTGCCAGCAGTGACAGGGGTAACACTGAAGCTTTCTTT.

The chain uses TRBV19 and TRBJ2-3; 10 bases agree with TRBD2. In germline, CDR1 is LNHDA, CDR2 SQIVND (reference sequence). The V gene end was trimmed by 3 bases and the J gene end by 2 bases; junction bases not matched to a gene: 8. CDR3 length: 17 amino acids. CDR3 nucleotide sequence: TGTGCCAGTAGTATTTCTCCCGGGACTAGCGACACAGATACGCAGTATTTT. Translating gives CASSISPGTSDTDTQYF.

The chain combines TRBV30 with TRBJ2-5; 8 bases align to TRBD1. Trimming cost V 3 bases and J 5 bases; bases outside gene matches: 2. From germline, CDR1 is GTSNPN and CDR2 SVGIG (reference sequence). This CDR3 is built from 12 residues. The CDR3 loop reads CAWSRQGETQYF. The CDR3 nucleotides read TGTGCCTGGAGCAGACAGGGGGAGACCCAGTACTTC.

The rearrangement links TRBV5-1 to TRBJ1-2; the match to TRBD1 covers 11 bases. The CDR3 is 15 amino acids. The J segment lost 8 bases and the V segment lost 1 base, leaving 7 bases of the junction unmatched. Per the germline V gene, CDR1 is SGHRS and CDR2 is YFSETQ. The CDR3 DNA sequence: TGCGCCAGCAGCTTGCCGGGACAGGGGGACTTGGGCTACACCTTC. Encoded protein: CASSLPGQGDLGYTF.

V is TRBV5-1 and J is TRBJ1-2, with TRBD1 identical over 8 bases. Germline CDR1 and CDR2: SGHRS and YFSETQ. The CDR3 length is 14 residues. With 4 bases clipped from V and 6 bases from J, the junction kept 8 bases outside the gene matches. The CDR3, as DNA: TGCGCCAGCAGCGGCCGGGGACAGGTTAATGGCTACACCTTC. Translated, it gives CASSGRGQVNGYTF.

The rearrangement uses TRBV5-8 and TRBJ2-1, with a tentative D call TRBD1 (5 bases). The V and J ends lost 2 bases and 10 bases respectively, with 16 bases between them. This CDR3 is built from 14 residues. From germline, CDR1 is SGHTS and CDR2 YDEGEE. CDR3 DNA sequence: TGTGCCAGCAGCTTAGGGGTAGGGCCAAGCGAGCAGTTCTTC. Protein product: CASSLGVGPSEQFF.

The V and J genes are TRBV27 and TRBJ2-5, with TRBD2 matching 8 bases. Trimming took 3 bases from V and 5 from J; bases not matched to a gene: 5. CDR3 length: 14 residues. CDR1 is MNHEY, CDR2 SMNVEV, per germline (reference sequence). CDR3 sequence (DNA): TGTGCCAGCAGTTTGGGACTAGAACAGGAGACCCAGTACTTC. Translating gives CASSLGLEQETQYF.

The chain has TRBV6-6 and TRBJ1-2; the D gene is possibly TRBD1 (6 bases). Trimming left V 0 bases short and J 3 bases short, with 8 bases between. Per the germline V gene, CDR1 is MNHNY and CDR2 is SVGAGI (reference sequence). The CDR3 totals 14 residues. The CDR3 DNA reads as TGTGCCAGCAGTTACTCCGACAGGCACTATGGCTACACCTTC. It translates to CASSYSDRHYGYTF.

The chain combines TRBV19 with TRBJ2-2; no clear D. Germline CDR1 reads LNHDA; CDR2 reads SQIVND (reference sequence). Trimming took 1 base from V and 7 from J, leaving 10 bases between them. The CDR3 extends over 14 amino acids. The CDR3 loop is CASSIVGVIGELFF. CDR3 coding DNA: TGTGCCAGTAGTATAGTAGGAGTAATCGGGGAGCTGTTTTTT.

The chain is built from TRBV19 and TRBJ2-5; D is perhaps TRBD1 (6 bases). V lost 3 bases and J 4 bases, leaving 12 bases between the germline ends. CDR1 and CDR2 (germline): LNHDA, SQIVND (reference sequence). This CDR3 region has 14 residues. Written as DNA, the CDR3 is TGTGCCAGTAGTATTTACGGCAGGGGAGAGACCCAGTACTTC. Translating it yields CASSIYGRGETQYF. The whole variable domain, filled in from reference TRBV19 and TRBJ2-5, reads DGGITQSPKYLFRKEGQNVTLSCEQNLNHDAMYWYRQDPGQGLRLIYYSQIVNDFQKGDIAEGYSVSREKKESFPLTVTSAQKNPTAFYLCASSIYGRGETQYFGPGTRLLVL.

The chain carries TRBV10-1 and TRBJ1-1, with 9 bases identical to TRBD1. J gave up 3 bases and V 9 bases, and 8 bases lay outside the gene matches. Looked up from germline, CDR1 is WNHNN and CDR2 is SYGVQD (reference sequence). This CDR3 has 14 residues. The CDR3 spells CARINRTGDTEAFF. The DNA for the CDR3 is TGCGCCAGGATCAATAGGACAGGGGACACTGAAGCTTTCTTT.

In nucleotides, the CDR3 is TGTGCCAGCAGTTTCCCCTTACAGGGATACCGTTCTAGCTACGAGCAGTACTTC. It encodes CASSFPLQGYRSSYEQYF. The rearrangement links TRBV28 to TRBJ2-7; a possible D gene is TRBD1 (6 bases). V lost 3 bases, J lost 3 bases, and 24 bases lay in between. CDR1 is MDHEN and CDR2 is SYDVKM in the germline V gene. The CDR3 runs to 18 residues.

The chain uses TRBV25-1 and TRBJ1-1, with TRBD1 matching 8 bases. V trimming: 6 bases; J trimming: 1 base; junction bases outside the gene matches: 4. The germline V gene encodes CDR1 MGHDK and CDR2 SYGVNS. The CDR3 extends over 14 amino acids. The chain's CDR3 is CASRQGAANTEAFF. Written as DNA, the CDR3 is TGTGCCAGCAGGCAGGGGGCCGCGAACACTGAAGCTTTCTTT.

The chain employs TRBV6-1 and TRBJ2-6; D gene unclear. This CDR3 has 14 amino acids. Germline CDR1 is MNHNS and CDR2 is SASEGT. V shed 8 bases and J shed 0 bases, with 8 bases lying between them. The CDR3: CASRTSSGANVLTF. DNA of the CDR3: TGTGCCAGCCGAACCAGCTCTGGGGCCAACGTCCTGACTTTC.

This chain joins TRBV5-4 and TRBJ2-7; 7 bases line up with TRBD1. The V gene end was trimmed by 4 bases and the J gene end by 3 bases; junction bases not matched to a gene: 10. Looked up from germline, CDR1 is SGHNT and CDR2 is YYREEE (reference sequence). This CDR3 spans 15 amino acids. CDR3 sequence reads: CASSQADRAGYEQYF. In DNA, the CDR3 is TGTGCCAGCAGCCAAGCCGACAGGGCGGGCTACGAGCAGTACTTC.